This is a list of T cell receptor beta chains from one sample in a study of T cells after yellow fever vaccination. TCRdb used MiXCR to reprocess the 5' RACE reads, holding one entry per CDR3 protein. The sample holds approximately 34,000 distinct CDR3 sequences, 5% to 8.5% seen once. The specimen comprised PBMCs, either bulk or a sorted T-cell subset (CD4+, CD8+, memory, or dextramer-sorted; not recorded which), sampled on the day of the first yellow fever vaccination. The receptors stem from a man aged 18 to 35 who received the YFV17D yellow fever vaccine. The CDR3 runs from the conserved cysteine through the conserved F or W. D genes are given only for firm matches. A clone size is listed for some rows: how often the clone was seen (once, few, many), or a class if it is expanded.

CATSDLGGNQPQHF,TGTGCCACCAGTGATTTAGGGGGCAATCAGCCCCAGCATTTT,few,-,TRBV24-1,TRBJ1-5
CASSLSKRDGGGNQPQHF,TGTGCCAGCAGTTTATCGAAGAGGGACGGAGGGGGCAATCAGCCCCAGCATTTT,many,-,TRBV27,TRBJ1-5
CSAGTSPDGGTQYF,TGCAGCGCCGGGACTAGCCCTGATGGAGGGACCCAGTACTTC,many,TRBD2,TRBV20-1,TRBJ2-5
CASSTGQTKLTLHF,TGTGCCAGCAGTACGGGACAGACCAAGTTAACCCTCCACTTT,many,TRBD1,TRBV6-5,TRBJ1-6
CASSQDPPGGGTDTQYF,TGCGCCAGCAGCCAAGATCCACCCGGCGGGGGCACAGATACGCAGTATTTT,many,-,TRBV4-3,TRBJ2-3
CAISESERTPDTQYF,TGTGCCATCAGTGAGTCCGAGCGGACCCCAGATACGCAGTATTTT,many,-,TRBV10-3,TRBJ2-3
CASSLGTAKNIQYF,TGCGCCAGCAGCTTGGGGACAGCAAAAAACATTCAGTACTTC,many,-,TRBV5-1,TRBJ2-4
CASSASGTALIGQYF,TGTGCCAGCAGTGCCTCCGGGACAGCCCTAATAGGGCAGTACTTC,many,TRBD1,TRBV25-1,TRBJ2-7
CASSQELADTQYF,TGTGCCAGCAGCCAAGAACTAGCAGATACGCAGTATTTT,many,-,TRBV7-3,TRBJ2-3
CASSRLDGTDEQYF,TGTGCCAGCAGTCGCCTTGATGGGACAGACGAGCAGTACTTC,many,TRBD1,TRBV6-1,TRBJ2-7
CGSSLTRTYPYEQYF,TGTGGCAGCAGCTTAACGCGCACGTACCCCTACGAGCAGTACTTC,few,-,TRBV7-3,TRBJ2-7
CASSLAGLTKETQYF,TGTGCCAGCAGTCTGGCGGGACTAACTAAAGAGACCCAGTACTTC,few,TRBD2,TRBV12-3/TRBV12-4,TRBJ2-5
CASSLGTSGPQHF,TGTGCCAGCAGCCTCGGGACCTCAGGGCCCCAGCATTTT,many,-,TRBV6-6,TRBJ1-5
CASSRPGAGKGNEQFF,TGTGCCAGCTCACGACCGGGGGCAGGGAAGGGCAATGAGCAGTTCTTC,few,-,TRBV18,TRBJ2-1
CSAPRTLYDWDNEQFF,TGCAGTGCTCCCAGGACTCTTTACGACTGGGACAATGAGCAGTTCTTC,-,-,TRBV20-1,TRBJ2-1
CASSLVSGIAGNTIYF,TGCGCCAGCAGCTTGGTTTCTGGAATAGCGGGAAACACCATATATTTT,many,-,TRBV5-1,TRBJ1-3
CASSLVLPPYGYTF,TGTGCCAGCAGTTTAGTATTGCCCCCCTATGGCTACACCTTC,many,-,TRBV12-3/TRBV12-4,TRBJ1-2
CASSLYEKLFF,TGTGCCAGCAGCTTATATGAAAAACTGTTTTTT,-,-,TRBV7-9,TRBJ1-4
CASSSFTGTGKVGELFF,TGTGCCAGCAGCTCCTTTACCGGGACAGGGAAGGTCGGGGAGCTGTTTTTT,many,TRBD1,TRBV11-1,TRBJ2-2
CASQGVGTGELFF,TGTGCCTCCCAAGGGGTCGGAACCGGGGAGCTGTTTTTT,few,-,TRBV10-3,TRBJ2-2
CSARPRTGPNTEAFF,TGCAGTGCTAGGCCCCGGACAGGGCCGAACACTGAAGCTTTCTTT,many,TRBD1,TRBV20-1,TRBJ1-1
CASSYSKGGRGDSPLHF,TGTGCCAGCAGTTACTCGAAGGGGGGCAGGGGGGATTCACCCCTCCACTTT,few,TRBD1,TRBV6-5,TRBJ1-6
CASSPQGSNTEAFF,TGTGCCAGCAGTCCCCAAGGGTCGAACACTGAAGCTTTCTTT,many,-,TRBV12-3/TRBV12-4,TRBJ1-1
CASSLSVGGISGYTF,TGTGCCAGCAGTCTTTCTGTAGGGGGGATTTCTGGCTACACCTTC,many,-,TRBV12-3/TRBV12-4,TRBJ1-2
CASTGVYSNQPQHF,TGTGCCAGCACAGGAGTTTATAGCAATCAGCCCCAGCATTTT,-,-,TRBV12-3/TRBV12-4,TRBJ1-5
CASSFRTGVSEAFF,TGTGCCAGCAGCTTTAGGACAGGGGTATCTGAAGCTTTCTTT,many,TRBD1,TRBV5-6,TRBJ1-1
CATLRGDLNSPLHF,TGTGCCACCCTTAGGGGGGACCTGAATTCACCCCTCCACTTT,many,-,TRBV2,TRBJ1-6
CASRRGLSTEAFF,TGTGCCAGCAGAAGGGGGCTGAGCACTGAAGCTTTCTTT,many,TRBD1,TRBV12-3/TRBV12-4,TRBJ1-1
CASANVGTDYYEQYF,TGTGCCAGTGCCAATGTCGGGACAGATTACTACGAGCAGTACTTC,many,TRBD1,TRBV19,TRBJ2-7
CASSEQGVDTQYF,TGTGCCAGCAGCGAACAGGGGGTGGATACGCAGTATTTT,many,TRBD1,TRBV6-2/TRBV6-3,TRBJ2-3
CATSRGGTGNTEAFF,TGTGCCACCAGCAGAGGCGGGACGGGGAACACTGAAGCTTTCTTT,many,-,TRBV15,TRBJ1-1
CASSANTGETQYF,TGTGCCAGCAGCGCTAACACTGGAGAGACCCAGTACTTC,few,-,TRBV7-9,TRBJ2-5
CASSSLGGVTYNEQFF,TGCGCCAGCAGCTCGTTAGGGGGAGTCACCTACAATGAGCAGTTCTTC,many,-,TRBV5-1,TRBJ2-1
CASAGQGASSYNEQFF,TGTGCCAGCGCGGGACAGGGGGCGAGCTCCTACAATGAGCAGTTCTTC,many,TRBD1,TRBV12-3/TRBV12-4,TRBJ2-1
CASSPGEDIQYF,TGTGCCAGCTCACCTGGGGAGGACATTCAGTACTTC,many,-,TRBV18,TRBJ2-4
CASSLQSSHQPQHF,TGTGCCAGCAGCCTTCAGTCGTCCCATCAGCCCCAGCATTTT,few,-,TRBV3-1,TRBJ1-5
CASSPGQYNSGANVLTF,TGTGCCAGCAGTCCGGGACAGTACAACTCTGGGGCCAACGTCCTGACTTTC,many,TRBD1,TRBV27,TRBJ2-6
CASSYRGGRRLNTEAFF,TGTGCCAGCAGTTACAGGGGAGGTCGGAGGCTGAACACTGAAGCTTTCTTT,many,-,TRBV6-2/TRBV6-3,TRBJ1-1
CASSSKASWNQPQHF,TGTGCCAGCAGCTCAAAGGCGAGTTGGAATCAGCCCCAGCATTTT,many,-,TRBV27,TRBJ1-5
CAISETRGAFSGNTIYF,TGTGCCATCAGTGAGACTCGAGGGGCTTTCTCTGGAAACACCATATATTTT,many,-,TRBV10-3,TRBJ1-3
CASSEQGASETQYF,TGTGCCAGCAGTGAACAGGGGGCATCGGAGACCCAGTACTTC,many,TRBD1,TRBV25-1,TRBJ2-5
CASSTSGQQGEQYF,TGTGCCAGCAGTACCTCTGGACAACAGGGCGAGCAGTACTTC,many,-,TRBV12-3/TRBV12-4,TRBJ2-7
CASSLRLAGASSYEQYF,TGCGCCAGCAGCTTGAGGCTAGCGGGGGCAAGCTCCTACGAGCAGTACTTC,-,TRBD2,TRBV5-1,TRBJ2-7
CASSLPGWVAGANEQYF,TGCGCCAGCAGCCTACCAGGGTGGGTAGCGGGGGCTAATGAGCAGTACTTC,many,TRBD2,TRBV4-3,TRBJ2-7
CASRRPGTGSYEQYF,TGCGCCAGCAGGCGCCCAGGGACAGGCTCCTACGAGCAGTACTTC,many,TRBD1,TRBV5-1,TRBJ2-7
CASSQEGVAGTAGGYTF,TGTGCCAGCAGCCAAGAAGGGGTAGCAGGAACTGCGGGTGGCTACACCTTC,many,-,TRBV3-1,TRBJ1-2